A selection of T cell receptor beta chains follows, all from one sample in a study of blood T cell repertoires in COVID-19. Repertoires were generated with immunoSEQ multiplex PCR, while TCRdb's copy carries only in-frame clones and drops some. Of about 250,000 clones in the sample, around 84% were seen once. The sample taken for sequencing was PBMCs or T cells enriched from blood (not recorded which). The receptors originated from a man aged 40-55 years who had recovered from COVID-19. The CDR3 runs from the conserved cysteine through the conserved F or W. Each record gives: J gene, clone size, V gene, D gene, CDR3 protein, CDR3 DNA. D genes are given only for firm matches. Only part of the rows carry a size: once, few, many, or a class if the clone is expanded.

J gene: TRBJ1-6
clone size: .
V gene: TRBV9
D gene: .
CDR3 protein: CASSVVAQPISYNSPLHF
CDR3 DNA: TGTGCCAGCAGCGTAGTGGCACAGCCAATCTCCTATAATTCACCCCTCCACTTT

J gene: TRBJ1-2
clone size: .
V gene: TRBV5-1
D gene: TRBD1
CDR3 protein: CASSEQGAYGYTF
CDR3 DNA: TGCGCCAGCAGCGAGCAGGGGGCCTATGGCTACACCTTC

J gene: TRBJ1-5
clone size: few
V gene: TRBV30
D gene: TRBD1
CDR3 protein: CAWRRGGEGYDNQPQHF
CDR3 DNA: TGTGCCTGGAGGAGAGGGGGCGAAGGATATGACAATCAGCCCCAGCATTTT

J gene: TRBJ2-7
clone size: .
V gene: TRBV7-2
D gene: .
CDR3 protein: CASSDVPGHSYEQYF
CDR3 DNA: TGTGCCAGCAGCGATGTCCCGGGACACAGTTACGAGCAGTACTTC

J gene: TRBJ1-2
clone size: .
V gene: TRBV28
D gene: TRBD1
CDR3 protein: CASSLRDRGYRYTF
CDR3 DNA: TGTGCCAGCAGTTTGCGGGACAGGGGGTATCGCTACACCTTC

J gene: TRBJ2-7
clone size: .
V gene: TRBV7-2
D gene: TRBD2
CDR3 protein: CASSLATSGGLGYEQYF
CDR3 DNA: TGTGCCAGCAGCTTAGCGACTAGCGGGGGGCTCGGCTACGAGCAGTACTTC

J gene: TRBJ2-3
clone size: .
V gene: TRBV27
D gene: .
CDR3 protein: CASSWDSTDTQYF
CDR3 DNA: TGTGCCAGCAGTTGGGACTCCACAGATACGCAGTATTTT

J gene: TRBJ1-1
clone size: .
V gene: TRBV15
D gene: TRBD1
CDR3 protein: CATSTPGGLTEAFF
CDR3 DNA: TGTGCCACCAGCACTCCAGGGGGACTCACTGAAGCTTTCTTT

J gene: TRBJ1-2
clone size: .
V gene: TRBV15
D gene: TRBD1
CDR3 protein: CATGTGYGYTF
CDR3 DNA: TGTGCCACCGGGACAGGCTATGGCTACACCTTC

J gene: TRBJ1-1
clone size: .
V gene: TRBV5-1
D gene: TRBD1
CDR3 protein: CASSTDRGLYTEAFF
CDR3 DNA: TGCGCCAGCAGCACCGACAGGGGGCTGTACACTGAAGCTTTCTTT

J gene: TRBJ1-2
clone size: .
V gene: TRBV7-8
D gene: .
CDR3 protein: CASGRGYGYTF
CDR3 DNA: TGTGCCAGCGGCCGCGGCTATGGCTACACCTTC

J gene: TRBJ1-3
clone size: .
V gene: TRBV7-9
D gene: TRBD1
CDR3 protein: CASSIRTGGPSGNTIYF
CDR3 DNA: TGTGCCAGCAGCATCCGGACAGGGGGCCCCTCTGGAAACACCATATATTTT

J gene: TRBJ1-1
clone size: .
V gene: TRBV16
D gene: TRBD1
CDR3 protein: CASSQWVRQGWTEAFF
CDR3 DNA: TGTGCCAGCAGCCAATGGGTTAGACAGGGGTGGACTGAAGCTTTCTTT

J gene: TRBJ1-1
clone size: .
V gene: TRBV6-6
D gene: .
CDR3 protein: CASSSSDRLNTEAFF
CDR3 DNA: TGTGCCAGCAGTTCTTCAGACAGGTTGAACACTGAAGCTTTCTTT

J gene: TRBJ2-1
clone size: .
V gene: TRBV29-1
D gene: .
CDR3 protein: CSVAPQRDEQFF
CDR3 DNA: TGCAGCGTTGCCCCCCAACGCGATGAGCAGTTCTTC

J gene: TRBJ2-7
clone size: .
V gene: TRBV24-1
D gene: TRBD1
CDR3 protein: CATSDLNPGTGDYEQYF
CDR3 DNA: TGTGCCACCAGTGATTTGAACCCCGGGACAGGAGATTACGAGCAGTACTTC

J gene: TRBJ2-7
clone size: .
V gene: TRBV5-1
D gene: .
CDR3 protein: CASSLNSPYEQYF
CDR3 DNA: TGCGCCAGCAGCTTGAATTCTCCCTACGAGCAGTACTTC

J gene: TRBJ2-3
clone size: .
V gene: TRBV30
D gene: .
CDR3 protein: CAWSFQGTDTQYF
CDR3 DNA: TGTGCCTGGAGTTTTCAGGGAACAGATACGCAGTATTTT

J gene: TRBJ2-5
clone size: .
V gene: TRBV5-1
D gene: TRBD1
CDR3 protein: CASSYRTGGETQYF
CDR3 DNA: TGCGCCAGCAGTTATCGGACAGGCGGAGAGACCCAGTACTTC

J gene: TRBJ2-5
clone size: .
V gene: TRBV19
D gene: .
CDR3 protein: CASSTITGTWAETQYF
CDR3 DNA: TGTGCCAGTAGTACCATCACAGGGACCTGGGCGGAGACCCAGTACTTC

J gene: TRBJ1-5
clone size: .
V gene: TRBV18
D gene: TRBD1
CDR3 protein: CASSPRRTGDWPQHF
CDR3 DNA: TGTGCCAGCTCACCACGAAGGACAGGGGATTGGCCCCAGCATTTT

J gene: TRBJ1-2
clone size: .
V gene: TRBV30
D gene: .
CDR3 protein: CAWRGNRLLVGYTF
CDR3 DNA: TGTGCCTGGAGGGGGAACAGGCTTTTGGTTGGCTACACCTTC

J gene: TRBJ2-3
clone size: .
V gene: TRBV9
D gene: TRBD2
CDR3 protein: CASSVAAGGADTQYF
CDR3 DNA: TGTGCCAGCAGCGTAGCGGCGGGGGGGGCAGATACGCAGTATTTT

J gene: TRBJ2-4
clone size: .
V gene: TRBV7-2
D gene: TRBD2
CDR3 protein: CASRGTSGNIQYF
CDR3 DNA: TGTGCCAGCAGGGGGACTAGCGGAAACATTCAGTACTTC

J gene: TRBJ2-1
clone size: medium-sized
V gene: TRBV6-2/TRBV6-3
D gene: TRBD2
CDR3 protein: CASSVLAGGGYEQFF
CDR3 DNA: TGTGCCAGCAGTGTACTAGCGGGAGGGGGCTATGAGCAGTTCTTC

J gene: TRBJ2-7
clone size: .
V gene: TRBV12-3/TRBV12-4
D gene: .
CDR3 protein: CATGPGPYEQYF
CDR3 DNA: TGTGCCACCGGCCCAGGCCCCTACGAGCAGTACTTC

J gene: TRBJ2-7
clone size: .
V gene: TRBV7-2
D gene: TRBD1
CDR3 protein: CASSTDRGGLEQYF
CDR3 DNA: TGTGCCAGCAGCACCGACAGGGGGGGGCTCGAGCAGTACTTC

J gene: TRBJ1-6
clone size: once
V gene: TRBV4-2
D gene: .
CDR3 protein: CASSQDARGAGNSPLHF
CDR3 DNA: TGTGCCAGCAGCCAAGACGCACGGGGGGCTGGTAATTCACCCCTCCACTTT

J gene: TRBJ1-2
clone size: .
V gene: TRBV6-5
D gene: .
CDR3 protein: CASSYSIAEYGYTF
CDR3 DNA: TGTGCCAGCAGTTACTCGATAGCGGAATATGGCTACACCTTC

J gene: TRBJ1-1
clone size: .
V gene: TRBV9
D gene: TRBD1
CDR3 protein: CASSVTGERTEAFF
CDR3 DNA: TGTGCCAGCAGCGTAACAGGGGAGAGGACTGAAGCTTTCTTT

J gene: TRBJ2-1
clone size: .
V gene: TRBV5-6
D gene: .
CDR3 protein: CASSSGTPYYEQFF
CDR3 DNA: TGTGCCAGCAGCTCCGGGACACCTTACTATGAGCAGTTCTTC

J gene: TRBJ1-1
clone size: .
V gene: TRBV29-1
D gene: .
CDR3 protein: CSVGQASGTEAFF
CDR3 DNA: TGCAGCGTTGGACAGGCTTCGGGGACTGAAGCTTTCTTT

J gene: TRBJ2-1
clone size: .
V gene: TRBV7-6
D gene: TRBD2
CDR3 protein: CASSLSASGGGFGEQFF
CDR3 DNA: TGTGCCAGCAGCTTATCGGCTAGCGGGGGGGGATTCGGTGAGCAGTTCTTC

J gene: TRBJ1-5
clone size: .
V gene: TRBV6-5
D gene: .
CDR3 protein: CASSYSRATQPQHF
CDR3 DNA: TGTGCCAGCAGTTACTCGAGGGCGACTCAGCCCCAGCATTTT

J gene: TRBJ1-3
clone size: .
V gene: TRBV27
D gene: .
CDR3 protein: CASSPGSSGNTIYF
CDR3 DNA: TGTGCCAGCAGTCCAGGGTCCTCTGGAAACACCATATATTTT

J gene: TRBJ1-1
clone size: .
V gene: TRBV15
D gene: .
CDR3 protein: CATSRDLQAGGSVGIF
CDR3 DNA: TGTGCCACCAGCAGAGATTTACAGGCCGGTGGGTCTGTAGGGATCTTT

J gene: TRBJ1-2
clone size: .
V gene: TRBV25-1
D gene: .
CDR3 protein: CASTLDSRYGYTF
CDR3 DNA: TGTGCCAGCACCCTGGACAGTCGCTATGGCTACACCTTC

J gene: TRBJ2-7
clone size: .
V gene: TRBV10-3
D gene: TRBD1
CDR3 protein: CAIRADRGGSYEQYF
CDR3 DNA: TGTGCCATCCGCGCGGACAGGGGGGGCTCCTACGAGCAGTACTTC

J gene: TRBJ2-2
clone size: .
V gene: TRBV7-3
D gene: TRBD2
CDR3 protein: CASSPRGGGAVGELFF
CDR3 DNA: TGTGCCAGCAGCCCCCGAGGCGGGGGGGCCGTCGGGGAGCTGTTTTTT

J gene: TRBJ1-3
clone size: .
V gene: TRBV5-1
D gene: .
CDR3 protein: CASSSDQGNTIYF
CDR3 DNA: TGCGCCAGCAGCTCGGACCAGGGGAACACCATATATTTT

J gene: TRBJ2-1
clone size: .
V gene: TRBV13
D gene: TRBD1
CDR3 protein: CASSAYRDRGYNEQFF
CDR3 DNA: TGTGCCAGCAGCGCGTACCGGGACAGGGGTTACAATGAGCAGTTCTTC

J gene: TRBJ2-3
clone size: .
V gene: TRBV4-2
D gene: TRBD2
CDR3 protein: CASSRQAGGNTDTQYF
CDR3 DNA: TGTGCCAGCAGCCGACAAGCGGGGGGAAACACAGATACGCAGTATTTT

J gene: TRBJ2-1
clone size: .
V gene: TRBV21-1
D gene: .
CDR3 protein: CASSKALMASGRSHEQFF
CDR3 DNA: TGTGCCAGCAGCAAAGCTTTGATGGCTAGCGGGAGATCCCATGAGCAGTTCTTC

J gene: TRBJ2-3
clone size: .
V gene: TRBV3-1/TRBV3-2
D gene: .
CDR3 protein: CASSPSPSAPDTQYF
CDR3 DNA: TGTGCCAGCAGCCCGTCTCCGAGTGCCCCAGATACGCAGTATTTT

J gene: TRBJ2-7
clone size: .
V gene: TRBV7-2
D gene: TRBD2
CDR3 protein: CASRRPAGVGEQYF
CDR3 DNA: TGTGCCAGCAGGCGTCCCGCGGGGGTCGGCGAGCAGTACTTC

J gene: TRBJ2-1
clone size: .
V gene: TRBV10-3
D gene: TRBD2
CDR3 protein: CAISALPQVAGTGHEQFF
CDR3 DNA: TGTGCCATCAGTGCTCTTCCCCAGGTAGCGGGGACCGGGCATGAGCAGTTCTTC

J gene: TRBJ2-3
clone size: .
V gene: TRBV9
D gene: .
CDR3 protein: CASSVVGDTQYF
CDR3 DNA: TGTGCCAGCAGCGTAGTCGGGGATACGCAGTATTTT

J gene: TRBJ2-2
clone size: once
V gene: TRBV9
D gene: .
CDR3 protein: CASGITRSTGELFF
CDR3 DNA: TGTGCCAGCGGAATAACTAGAAGCACCGGGGAGCTGTTTTTT

J gene: TRBJ2-3
clone size: .
V gene: TRBV29-1
D gene: TRBD2
CDR3 protein: CSSQRGGSTDTQYF
CDR3 DNA: TGCAGCTCGCAGCGGGGGGGAAGCACAGATACGCAGTATTTT

J gene: TRBJ2-7
clone size: .
V gene: TRBV30
D gene: TRBD1
CDR3 protein: CAWSPGTAYEQYF
CDR3 DNA: TGTGCCTGGAGTCCCGGGACAGCCTACGAGCAGTACTTC

J gene: TRBJ1-2
clone size: .
V gene: TRBV29-1
D gene: .
CDR3 protein: CSAKSTTGAYGYTF
CDR3 DNA: TGCAGCGCGAAGAGCACGACAGGAGCCTATGGCTACACCTTC

J gene: TRBJ2-2
clone size: .
V gene: TRBV7-9
D gene: TRBD1
CDR3 protein: CASSLVGQDTGELFF
CDR3 DNA: TGTGCCAGCAGCTTAGTGGGACAGGACACCGGGGAGCTGTTTTTT

J gene: TRBJ2-3
clone size: .
V gene: TRBV19
D gene: TRBD2
CDR3 protein: CASSFGLARDTQYF
CDR3 DNA: TGTGCCAGTAGCTTCGGACTAGCGAGGGATACGCAGTATTTT

J gene: TRBJ1-2
clone size: .
V gene: TRBV30
D gene: .
CDR3 protein: CAWSVTQRNYGYTF
CDR3 DNA: TGTGCCTGGAGTGTAACACAGAGAAACTATGGCTACACCTTC